This T cell receptor (beta chain) was identified during a study of neurological immune-mediated disorders. The CDR3 loop spans 15 amino acids. Unmatched junction bases numbered 12, after V lost 7 bases and J lost 5 bases. General observations from the study: Expansion of TCR clones was greatest in HTLV-1-associated myelopathy and smallest in multiple sclerosis, where it fell below that of healthy controls. The multiple sclerosis repertoire cluster showed no association with any clinical or MRI feature. The authors stated that larger cohorts are needed.

This clonotype was seen at least ten times. Antigen unknown. Each TCR transcript was tagged with a 10-nucleotide random UMI during 5'RACE. TCRdb passed the 5' RACE reads through MiXCR, listing each CDR3 protein once. Of 42,000 or so distinct CDR3 sequences listed, roughly 2.5% are singletons. The rearrangement uses TRBV12-3 or TRBV12-4 and TRBJ1-2; 8 nucleotides line up with TRBD1. The sequenced sample was PBMCs. The source is a man aged 25-45 years with multiple sclerosis. CDR3: CASTSSDRVAYGYTF. The DNA of the CDR3 is TGTGCCAGCACGAGTTCGGACAGGGTCGCGTATGGCTACACCTTC.